This entry lists 28 T cell receptor beta chains sequenced from one sample in a study of blood T cell repertoires in COVID-19. TCRdb keeps only in-frame clones here, not all; method: immunoSEQ multiplex PCR. The data show roughly 52,000 clones, with almost 85% seen just once and approximately 11% held by the top ten. The specimen was peripheral blood. The source of these receptors is a human donor in a cohort sampled during active COVID-19.

V usage is TRBV4-3 and J usage is TRBJ2-3, with 9 bases matching TRBD1. The germline V gene has CDR1 LGHNA and CDR2 YSLEER. CDR3 length equals 18 residues. After removal of 2 bases from V and 4 bases from J, the junction contained 13 bases not matched to a gene. This CDR3 reads CASSQPIGPRQGADTQYF. CDR3 DNA: TGCGCCAGCAGCCAACCAATTGGGCCGAGACAGGGGGCAGATACGCAGTATTTT.

The rearrangement joins TRBV9 to TRBJ1-2, with D possibly TRBD1 on 6 matching bases. This CDR3 has 15 residues. Per germline, CDR1 SGDLS and CDR2 YYNGEE. Trimming shortened V by 1 base and J by 5 bases, and 15 bases separated the two germline ends. The CDR3 loop reads CASSVTQGETYGYTF. DNA of the CDR3: TGTGCCAGCAGCGTAACACAGGGAGAAACTTATGGCTACACCTTC.

This clone was recorded once. The chain couples TRBV6-5 to TRBJ1-2; the match to TRBD1 covers 7 bases. Germline V gene lookup returns CDR1 MNHEY and CDR2 SVGAGI. After removal of 2 bases from V and 4 bases from J, the junction contained 1 base not matched to a gene. The CDR3 is made up of 13 amino acids. The DNA of the CDR3 is TGTGCCAGCAGTTACCGGGACAGCTATGGCTACACCTTC. Its translation is CASSYRDSYGYTF.

The CDR3: CASVPSGSRVTDTQYF. The CDR3 nucleotides are TGTGCCAGCGTCCCTAGCGGGAGTCGCGTCACAGATACGCAGTATTTT. This chain joins TRBV5-6 and TRBJ2-3, with 10 bases lining up with TRBD2. The V gene end was trimmed by 7 bases and the J gene end by 2 bases; junction bases not matched to a gene: 10. The CDR3 has 16 amino acids. Germline V gene lookup returns CDR1 SGHDT and CDR2 YYEEEE.

This chain uses TRBV7-2 with TRBJ2-1; D may be TRBD2 (6 bases). This CDR3 region has 14 residues. Trimming pared 1 base from V and 7 bases from J, leaving 11 bases between. In germline, CDR1 is SGHTA, CDR2 FQGNSA. Written as DNA, the CDR3 is TGTGCCAGCAGCTTAGTGGTAGCGGCGAATGAGCAGTTCTTC. This encodes CASSLVVAANEQFF.

This chain links TRBV7-9 with TRBJ1-4; TRBD1 agrees at 7 bases. This CDR3 contains 14 residues. Losses at the gene ends were 6 bases for V and 5 bases for J; bases not matched to a gene: 6. Germline V gene sequence: CDR1 SEHNR, CDR2 FQNEAQ (reference sequence). The CDR3 is CASSIPGQNEKLFF. CDR3 DNA: TGTGCCAGCAGTATCCCGGGACAGAATGAAAAACTGTTTTTT.

The V call is TRBV6-2 or TRBV6-3, the J call TRBJ1-5, with 7 nucleotides matching TRBD1. Germline V CDR1 and CDR2: MNHEY, SVGEGT. This CDR3 contains 16 residues. With 2 bases clipped from V and 6 bases from J, the junction kept 10 bases outside the gene matches. CDR3 residues: CASSYAGTVGTQPQHF. The DNA of the CDR3 is TGTGCCAGCAGTTACGCCGGGACAGTAGGGACTCAGCCCCAGCATTTT.

This chain uses TRBV7-2 with TRBJ2-5; 11 nucleotides line up with TRBD2. The V gene end was trimmed by 1 base and the J gene end by 6 bases; junction bases not matched to a gene: 7. CDR1 SGHTA and CDR2 FQGNSA come from the germline V gene. CDR3 length: 16 residues. DNA for the CDR3: TGTGCCAGCAGCTTAGGTTCCCTAGCGGGAGGCAAGACCCAGTACTTC. The encoded protein is CASSLGSLAGGKTQYF. Variable domain in full (rest from reference TRBV7-2 and TRBJ2-5): GAGVSQSPSNKVTEKGKDVELRCDPISGHTALYWYRQSLGQGLEFLIYFQGNSAPDKSGLPSDRFSAERTGGSVSTLTIQRTQQEDSAVYLCASSLGSLAGGKTQYFGPGTRLLVL.

V is TRBV30 and J is TRBJ2-5; the match to TRBD2 covers 9 bases. In germline, CDR1 is GTSNPN, CDR2 SVGIG (reference sequence). The ends lost 5 bases at V and 5 bases at J; junction bases unmatched: 9. The CDR3 totals 14 residues. CDR3 nucleotides: TGTGCCTGGGTGAGCGGGAGGACGGTGGAGACCCAGTACTTC. It is translated as CAWVSGRTVETQYF.

This clone was detected only a few times. The chain joins TRBV30 to TRBJ1-2; TRBD1 matches 10 bases. J was trimmed by 8 bases and V by 2 bases; bases with no gene match: 8. The CDR3 is made up of 14 amino acids. Per germline, CDR1 GTSNPN and CDR2 SVGIG (reference sequence). The DNA of the CDR3 is TGTGCCTGGAGTCGGGACAGGGGAGTGAAAGGCTACACCTTC. Its protein is CAWSRDRGVKGYTF.

This clone was seen a few times. The chain couples TRBV10-3 to TRBJ1-5; TRBD1 matches at 8 bases. Per germline, CDR1 ENHRY and CDR2 SYGVKD. The ends lost 5 bases at V and 2 bases at J; junction bases unmatched: 8. The CDR3 contains 16 residues. CDR3 in DNA: TGTGCCATCAGTTCCGGACAGGGTGTCGGCAATCAGCCCCAGCATTTT. It specifies CAISSGQGVGNQPQHF.

The chain is built from TRBV6-2 or TRBV6-3 and TRBJ2-3; TRBD2 aligns across 9 bases. Germline lookup yields CDR1 MNHEY and CDR2 SVGEGT. The J segment lost 0 bases and the V segment lost 4 bases, leaving 8 bases of the junction unmatched. The CDR3 extends over 17 amino acids. The CDR3, as DNA: TGTGCCAGCAGTTGGGGGAGAACTAGCGGGAGCACAGATACGCAGTATTTT. As protein: CASSWGRTSGSTDTQYF.

For the CDR3, the DNA is TGTGCCAGCAGCTTAGGTGGACAGGGGGTTCGGACTGAAGCTTTCTTT. Encoded protein: CASSLGGQGVRTEAFF. The rearrangement links TRBV7-2 to TRBJ1-1, with TRBD1 identical over 10 bases. The CDR3 spans 16 residues. The V segment lost 1 base and the J segment 5 bases; nucleotides outside the gene matches: 7. Germline V gives CDR1 SGHTA, CDR2 FQGNSA.

J is TRBJ1-1 and V is TRBV3-1 (or the pseudogene TRBV3-2); D is possibly TRBD1 (6 bases). The CDR3 runs 12 residues. The V end lost 3 bases, the J end lost 10 bases, and 12 bases lay between the germline ends. CDR1 is LGHDT and CDR2 is YNNKEL in the germline V gene (reference sequence). For the CDR3, the DNA is TGTGCCAGCAGCCATCCACAGGGCACAGCTTTCTTT. Protein sequence: CASSHPQGTAFF.

The chain employs TRBV19 and TRBJ2-2; D possibly corresponds to TRBD2 (5 bases). Trimming left V 2 bases short and J 3 bases short, with 10 bases between. This CDR3 comprises 15 residues. Germline values: CDR1 LNHDA, CDR2 SQIVND (reference sequence). Here the CDR3 reads CASSITRGYTGELFF. The CDR3 coding sequence is TGTGCCAGTAGTATAACCCGGGGTTACACCGGGGAGCTGTTTTTT.

The chain employs TRBV6-5 and TRBJ2-1; D is ambiguous. CDR3 length: 11 amino acids. Trimming left V 7 bases short and J 7 bases short, with 8 bases between. Germline V gene sequence: CDR1 MNHEY, CDR2 SVGAGI. The CDR3 protein is CASTQANEQFF. Here the CDR3 DNA reads TGTGCCAGCACCCAAGCTAATGAGCAGTTCTTC.

The J gene is TRBJ2-3, the V gene TRBV4-2; tentative D call: TRBD2 (5 bases). The CDR3 runs 14 residues. Deletions cut 1 base from V and 3 bases from J, with 8 bases between. CDR1 is LGHNA, CDR2 YNFKEQ, per germline. CDR3 loop: CASSQGGDTDTQYF. The CDR3 nucleotides read TGTGCCAGCAGCCAAGGGGGAGATACAGATACGCAGTATTTT.

The V gene is TRBV6-5, the J gene TRBJ1-1, with D tentatively TRBD1 (6 bases). Germline values: CDR1 MNHEY, CDR2 SVGAGI. The V end lost 4 bases, the J end lost 1 base, and 10 bases lay between the germline ends. The CDR3 has 14 residues. CDR3: CASSSGTTNTEAFF. The CDR3 DNA sequence: TGTGCCAGCAGTTCCGGGACAACGAACACTGAAGCTTTCTTT.

The chain carries TRBV19 and TRBJ2-2, with D perhaps TRBD2 (5 bases). CDR3 length equals 15 residues. V was shortened by 5 bases and J by 2 bases, with 12 bases between the two germline ends. Germline CDR1 reads LNHDA; CDR2 reads SQIVND (reference sequence). CDR3 loop: CASSPPAGNTGELFF. The CDR3 DNA is TGTGCCAGTAGTCCCCCCGCGGGCAACACCGGGGAGCTGTTTTTT.

The chain's CDR3 is CASGGTTDTQYF. The CDR3 nucleotides read TGTGCCAGCGGAGGTACCACAGATACGCAGTATTTT. V and J are TRBV7-9 and TRBJ2-3, with TRBD2 as a possible D gene (5 bases). The V gene's germline CDR1 is SEHNR and CDR2 FQNEAQ (reference sequence). The length of the CDR3 is 12 residues. The ends were cut back, 8 bases at V and 2 bases at J, with 8 bases in the middle.

The chain has TRBV12-3 or TRBV12-4 and TRBJ2-5; possible D gene TRBD2, 5 bases. The ends were cut back, 10 bases at V and 5 bases at J, with 11 bases in the middle. The CDR3 runs to 11 residues. CDR3 bases: TGTGCCACCCGGCGGGCGGAGACCCAGTACTTC. Protein: CATRRAETQYF.

The chain carries TRBV6-5 and TRBJ2-3; perhaps TRBD1 as D (6 bases). Trimming left V 6 bases short and J 6 bases short, with 13 bases between. CDR1 MNHEY and CDR2 SVGAGI come from the germline V gene. This CDR3 region has 13 residues. The CDR3 sequence: CASRTTGSDTQYF. The DNA for the CDR3 is TGTGCCAGCAGAACCACAGGGTCGGATACGCAGTATTTT.

V is TRBV30 and J is TRBJ2-3, with 9 positions matching TRBD2. Germline CDR1 GTSNPN, CDR2 SVGIG (reference sequence). V dropped 1 base and J dropped 5; count of bases not matched to a gene: 7. The CDR3 is 15 amino acids. The CDR3 region has the DNA TGTGCCTGGAGTGGTCTAGCGGGACGACGAGATACGCAGTATTTT. This encodes CAWSGLAGRRDTQYF.

This clone was counted a single time. The CDR3 DNA reads TGTGCCAGCAGCTTAGGTTCCGAACTCCCCGAGCAGTACTTC. Translation gives CASSLGSELPEQYF. This chain joins TRBV11-2 and TRBJ2-7; D call uncertain. This CDR3 spans 14 amino acids. Germline CDR1 reads SGHAT; CDR2 reads FQNNGV. V gave up 1 base and J gave up 6 bases, with 13 bases separating them.

There are a few counts of this clone. In DNA, the CDR3 is TGTGCCACCCTAACAGGGTTACGCACCGGGGAGCTGTTTTTT. Its translation: CATLTGLRTGELFF. The genes are TRBV28 and TRBJ2-2, with D possibly being TRBD1 (6 bases). The V end lost 10 bases, the J end lost 4 bases, and 16 bases lay between the germline ends. Germline V lookup: CDR1 MDHEN, CDR2 SYDVKM. This CDR3 spans 14 amino acids.

The CDR3 region has the DNA TGTGCCAGCAGCAGGCCCGGGACTAGCGGAGGAGGGGACACCGGGGAGCTGTTTTTT. This gives the protein CASSRPGTSGGGDTGELFF. This chain links TRBV9 with TRBJ2-2; 11 nucleotides line up with TRBD2. The CDR3 extends over 19 amino acids. CDR1 and CDR2 (germline): SGDLS, YYNGEE. The junction had 14 bases not matched to a gene; V was cut back by 4 bases and J by 3 bases.

This clone was counted a single time. This rearrangement joins TRBV6-2 or TRBV6-3 to TRBJ1-1; D unclear. Germline V gene data show CDR1 as MNHEY and CDR2 as SVGEGT. Trimming pared 5 bases from V and 5 bases from J, leaving 15 bases between. The CDR3 contains 14 residues. The CDR3 nucleotides are TGTGCCAGCAGTATTAAGAGGGCTGGGACTGAAGCTTTCTTT. Translating gives CASSIKRAGTEAFF.

This clone was detected once. The V and J genes are TRBV19 and TRBJ1-2, with D tentatively TRBD1 (5 bases). CDR3 length equals 13 residues. In germline, CDR1 is LNHDA, CDR2 SQIVND (reference sequence). V was trimmed by 6 bases and J by 3 bases, leaving 11 bases between them. The CDR3 loop is CASRQGWDYGYTF. The CDR3, as DNA: TGTGCCAGTAGGCAGGGATGGGACTATGGCTACACCTTC.